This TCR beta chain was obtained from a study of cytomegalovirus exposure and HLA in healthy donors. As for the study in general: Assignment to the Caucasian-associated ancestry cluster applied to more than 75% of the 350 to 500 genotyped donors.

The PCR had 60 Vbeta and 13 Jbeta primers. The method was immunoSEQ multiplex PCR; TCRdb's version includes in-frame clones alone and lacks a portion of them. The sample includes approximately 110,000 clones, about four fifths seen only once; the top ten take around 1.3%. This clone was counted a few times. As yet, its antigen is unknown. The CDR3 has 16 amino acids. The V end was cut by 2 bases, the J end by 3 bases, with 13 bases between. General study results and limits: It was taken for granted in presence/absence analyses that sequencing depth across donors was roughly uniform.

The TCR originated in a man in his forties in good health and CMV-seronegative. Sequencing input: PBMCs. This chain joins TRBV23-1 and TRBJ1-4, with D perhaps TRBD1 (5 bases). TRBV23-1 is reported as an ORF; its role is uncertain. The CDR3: CASSQEKGLSNEKLFF. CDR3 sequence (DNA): TGCGCCAGCAGTCAAGAAAAGGGACTCTCTAATGAAAAACTGTTTTTT.